The 3 T cell receptor beta chains below all came from one sample that was sequenced in a study of technical replicates of blood from a few donors. The table came from immunoSEQ multiplex PCR; TCRdb's copy has only in-frame clones and leaves some out. In the table there are some 70,000 clones, more than 85% of which are singletons. The sequencing sample was made of PBMCs. The receptors were sampled from a human donor in good health. Some clones in this sample may be carry-over from other donors' samples.

CDR3 protein: CASSEYSAHYNEQFF. The CDR3, as DNA: TGTGCCAGCAGTGAATATAGCGCCCACTACAATGAGCAGTTCTTC. This rearrangement joins TRBV25-1 to TRBJ2-1; weak D call: TRBD2 (5 bases). The V gene lost 0 bases and the J gene lost 3 bases, with 9 bases spanning the gap. Per the germline V gene, CDR1 is MGHDK and CDR2 is SYGVNS. This CDR3 region has 15 residues.

V and J are TRBV15 and TRBJ2-6; tentative D call: TRBD2 (5 bases). Trimming removed 0 bases at V and 2 bases at J, with 11 bases between. Germline CDR1 is LNHNV and CDR2 is YYDKDF (reference sequence). This CDR3 comprises 17 residues. This CDR3 is CATSRDRSGTGANVLTF. In nucleotides, the CDR3 is TGTGCCACCAGCAGAGATCGGTCGGGAACTGGGGCCAACGTCCTGACTTTC.

J is TRBJ2-7 and V is TRBV5-6; D uncertain. The germline V gene encodes CDR1 SGHDT and CDR2 YYEEEE. The V gene lost 1 base and the J gene lost 4 bases, with 9 bases spanning the gap. This CDR3 has 13 residues. CDR3 coding DNA: TGTGCCAGCAGCTTGACGGGTCTTTACGAGCAGTACTTC. As protein: CASSLTGLYEQYF.